This entry is about one T cell receptor beta chain. No antigen is known for it. V lost 3 bases and J 1 base, leaving 18 bases between the germline ends. The CDR3 sequence is 17 residues long. CDR1 is LGHNA and CDR2 is YNFKEQ in the germline V gene. Repertoires were generated with immunoSEQ multiplex PCR, while TCRdb's copy carries only in-frame clones and drops some. The sample shows 50,000 to 75,000 clones, approximately 86% of them seen only once. The data were obtained in a study of lymphopenia after photon versus proton radiotherapy. Study observations and caveats: Oligoclonal CD8+ Temra expansion after nadir drove photon patients' diversity drop. Photon-treated patients lost naive T cells and TCR diversity; proton-treated stayed stable. A bigger post-nadir fall in TCR diversity correlated inversely with survival time in deceased patients.

Sequencing used peripheral blood, obtained from a patient treated with photon-based radiotherapy. This TCR was sampled from a man aged 35-49 years with gastric cancer. This sequence joins TRBV4-2 and TRBJ1-2; D might be TRBD1 (5 bases). The CDR3 region is CASSHPGSREFNYGYTF. The DNA for the CDR3 is TGTGCCAGCAGCCACCCGGGGAGCAGGGAGTTTAACTATGGCTACACCTTC.